This T cell receptor (beta chain) was sequenced during a study of blood T cell repertoires in COVID-19. Participants, about 18 to 90 years old, spanned around 25 US areas. Comments on this clone: Germline and junction disagree at one end, which may indicate a read error.

Authors' methods: Estimation of nucleated cell counts was performed using reference gene primer amplification. Assay: immunoSEQ multiplex PCR; the TCRdb copy retains only in-frame clones and omits some. The DNA was the basis for D and trimming; V, J and clone size are from that table. The sample lists 280,000 or so clones; around 85% were seen once. Sample: PBMCs or T cells enriched from blood (not recorded which). This TCR came from a man younger than 45 who had recovered from COVID-19.

This CDR3 is CASRLTVSGELFF. CDR3 sequence (DNA): TGTGCTAGCAGGCTGACAGTGTCCGGGGAGCTGTTTTTT. V and J are TRBV7-7 and TRBJ2-2, with D possibly being TRBD1 (5 bases). CDR1 and CDR2 (germline): SSHAT, FNYEAQ (reference sequence). The CDR3 length is 13 residues.